Given below is one TCR beta chain in context. No antigen is known for it. No base quality values were provided; no much bigger clone lies one nucleotide off. These data are taken from a study of T-cell memory formation after mild COVID-19 (dated by TCRdb to about 2021). For context, the study as a whole: TCR sequence clusters from the two donors were found to be largely donor specific. T-cell clones expanding and contracting after mild COVID-19 in a couple of donors were tracked by longitudinal TCRalpha and TCRbeta repertoire sequencing. The cohort was made up of two young adult volunteers, one female and one male, who were previously healthy.

The CDR3 starts with the cysteine, ends with the phenylalanine, and has 15 residues. Here the CDR3 DNA is all that survives: 45 bases in frame from base 1. Trimming costs V 0 bases and J 3 bases, and their ends lie 12 bases apart. In the germline V gene, CDR1 corresponds to KGHSH and CDR2 to LQKENI. Ficoll-Paque density gradient centrifugation was the method used to isolate PBMCs. Overall study results and their limits: Whether the second-wave clones peaking on day 37 were SARS-CoV-2 specific was not confirmed. Only a couple of mild cases were covered in the study, and larger cohorts including severe cases with pre-infection samples were considered necessary. Contracting CD4+ clones turned up mainly in the CM and EM memory subsets, whereas EMRA was where CD8+ clones were enriched. Clones that contracted from day 15 to 85 showed balanced CD4/CD8 phenotypes, whereas a second wave of clones that expanded from day 15 to 37 leaned towards CD4+. Some responding clones were detected in pre-infection memory, suggesting pre-existing cross-reactive memory T cells joined the SARS-CoV-2 response.

Instrument on record: Illumina NovaSeq 6000. TCRalpha and TCRbeta cDNA libraries were built by 5'RACE with constant-segment primers, adding sample barcodes and unique molecular identifiers. RNA was extracted from every sample with Trizol reagent. Library amplification was performed in two PCR steps, and a second sample barcode and Illumina TruSeq adapters were introduced in the second step. Sequencing of the libraries was done on an Illumina NovaSeq, producing 2 x 150 bp paired-end reads. In the source study's methods: Reads were demultiplexed and collapsed into UMI-guided consensus sequences with migec v1.2.7. Using mixcr v2.1.11, UMI consensuses were aligned to TRA and TRB V and J templates and then assembled into clonotypes. Clonotypes were classified as expanded or contracted when called significant by both edgeR and NoisET, with noise models trained on biological replicates. edgeR calls used a false discovery rate-adjusted p below 0.01 and a log2 fold-change threshold of 1. As an exploratory analysis of dynamics, max-normalized trajectories of the 1000 most abundant clonotypes were examined by PCA with hierarchical clustering. Separately sequenced CD4+ and CD8+ repertoires were used to assign the CD4 or CD8 phenotype of responding clones. TCRdb reworked the public reads: Q25 trimming with fastp, MiXCR clone assembly, productive beta chains retained. CDR3 protein duplicates are merged, each entry listing the most common genes and DNA. TCRdb assigned the V and J calls; the authors' analysis was not used. For this sample there are roughly 560,000 distinct CDR3 sequences; around 21% appear just once. The ten largest clones represent around 12% of the sample.

The chain links TRBV18 with TRBJ2-7, with TRBD1 perhaps the D gene, on 6 matching bases. The clonotype was recovered from an adult woman who had mild COVID-19 (a few samples of this study predate the infection). The sample titles of this study are shuffled in the database, so cell type and time point are left out; the donor was told from shared clones. Sequenced material: PBMCs or a T cell subset sorted from them (not recorded which). The DNA sequence is as follows: TGTGCCAGCTCACCACCAGGGACACCGGTCTACGAGCAGTACTTC. Its amino acids are CASSPPGTPVYEQYF. When the CDR3 is completed using the reference TRBV18 and TRBJ2-7 genes on either side, the full variable domain is NAGVMQNPRHLVRRRGQEARLRCSPMKGHSHVYWYRQLPEEGLKFMVYLQKENIIDESGMPKERFSAEFPKEGPSILRIQQVVRGDSAAYFCASSPPGTPVYEQYFGPGTRLTVT.